This is a list of T cell receptor beta chains from one sample in a study of T cells in Graves' hyperthyroidism and ophthalmopathy. TCRdb re-analysed the multiplex PCR reads in MiXCR, keeping a single row per CDR3 protein. The sample records 250,000 to 300,000 distinct CDR3 sequences, roughly 13% being singletons. What was sequenced was blood. The receptors derive from a woman in her thirties or forties with Graves' hyperthyroidism. Both conserved end residues are part of each CDR3. The order of the fields is D gene, V gene, CDR3 protein. A D gene is named only where the DNA matches it firmly.

-	TRBV11-3	CASSSGGNTEAFF
TRBD2	TRBV5-1	CASSALAGGYYEQFF
-	TRBV7-3	CASSLLGTSQETQYF
TRBD1	TRBV20-1	CSAYDRGQGTEAFF
TRBD1	TRBV3-1	CASSPSGTGLSVETQYF
TRBD2	TRBV27	CASSFSILAGGLTGELFF
-	TRBV7-2	CASSLRPQYHRAYNEQFF
-	TRBV27	CASSLSRTAYGYTF
TRBD2	TRBV27	CASSWTSGETQYF
TRBD1	TRBV6-1	CASSEGGQGGNTIYF
-	TRBV4-1	CASSQVLGARGNYGYTF
-	TRBV18	CASSPTPLGDEKLFF
TRBD1	TRBV20-1	CSASFGTGSSLGHQPQHF
-	TRBV28	CASSLGGGGYEQYF
TRBD1	TRBV11-2	CASMTGYQETQYF
TRBD1	TRBV19	CASSPDRGTQPQHF
TRBD1	TRBV7-2	CASSLSGSGQGTSQFMNTEAFF
-	TRBV6-1	CASSTDWSPVDEQFF
-	TRBV2	CASRGSLMNTEAFF
-	TRBV3-1	CASTPPGRYGYTF
-	TRBV4-1	CASSQVTPNTEAFF
TRBD2	TRBV29-1	CSVVETSTTDTQYF
-	TRBV6-1	CASSREMAGPVEGYTF
TRBD1	TRBV20-1	CSARDWGTVNTEAFF
TRBD1	TRBV5-4	CASSSDRAIQAFF
TRBD1	TRBV4-1	CASSLGSGTGFSQQYF
-	TRBV12-3/TRBV12-4	CASSWQQDRSYNEQFF
TRBD1	TRBV2	CASSEQGAVEKLFF
TRBD1	TRBV5-1	CASSNRDRGDEQYF
TRBD2	TRBV11-3	CASSFSTSGSTDTQYF
-	TRBV28	CASSFASGGAYNEQFF
TRBD2	TRBV25-1	CASSQLAGGPGTDTQYF
-	TRBV12-3/TRBV12-4	CASSFGGGGQETQYF
-	TRBV5-1	CASRLEYGNQPQHF
-	TRBV29-1	CSVVSASMGTQYF
-	TRBV7-9	CASNPSGPSSYEQYF
-	TRBV2	CASSEVGKLFF
TRBD2	TRBV6-5	CASSYSSTSGELNQETQYF
-	TRBV30	CAWGRPLNEQFF
TRBD1	TRBV27	CASSPQGAETQYF
-	TRBV5-6	CASSTFDGYTF
-	TRBV13	CASSLGRGDREQYF
TRBD2	TRBV20-1	CSARDLTSGRTDNEQFF
TRBD2	TRBV19	CASNSLAGLGEQFF
-	TRBV27	CASSLIPPVRSGNTIYF
-	TRBV28	CASSRRGGYEQYF
TRBD1	TRBV13	CASSPRKTTGTGIYEQYF
-	TRBV7-9	CASSPKVSSYNEQFF
-	TRBV2	CASSELGSNQPQHF
TRBD1	TRBV30	CAWSPGQSYNEQFF
-	TRBV29-1	CSVDAADETQYF